Presented here are 21 T cell receptor beta chains from one specimen sequenced in a study of shared clonotypes between healthy human individuals. Sequenced by immunoSEQ multiplex PCR; TCRdb stores in-frame clones only, minus some. The table lists more than 90,000 clones, 67% of them singletons. The sequenced sample was memory CD8+ T cells sorted from blood. The subset here: CD45RO+ cells pooled with CCR7-negative TemRA cells. Receptors originate from a man between 25 and 39 years old in good health.

The gene calls are TRBV6-5 and TRBJ2-7, with 8 bases identical to TRBD2. CDR1 MNHEY and CDR2 SVGAGI come from the germline V gene. V gave up 8 bases and J gave up 3 bases; unmatched junction bases: 9. This CDR3 comprises 14 residues. CDR3 region: CASRGLAGGYEQYF. DNA of the CDR3: TGTGCCAGCCGAGGACTAGCTGGCGGCTACGAGCAGTACTTC.

The rearrangement uses TRBV6-5 and TRBJ2-5, with D perhaps being TRBD1 or TRBD2 (5 bases each). Germline assignment: CDR1 MNHEY and CDR2 SVGAGI. CDR3 length: 14 residues. Trimming removed 4 bases at V and 1 base at J, with 10 bases between. The chain's CDR3 is CASSFSGPQETQYF. CDR3 bases: TGTGCCAGCAGTTTCTCGGGACCCCAAGAGACCCAGTACTTC.

V gene TRBV5-1 combines with J gene TRBJ1-3; D might be TRBD1 (6 bases). The V end lost 4 bases, the J end lost 3 bases, and 11 bases lay between the germline ends. CDR1 is SGHRS and CDR2 is YFSETQ in the germline V gene. CDR3 size: 14 residues. In DNA form, the CDR3 reads TGCGCCAGCAGCGTGGGGGCAGGTGGAAACACCATATATTTT. Encoded protein: CASSVGAGGNTIYF.

This clone appeared a few times. The J gene is TRBJ2-7, the V gene TRBV5-6; 8 bases agree with TRBD2. This CDR3 contains 14 residues. Germline loops: CDR1 SGHDT, CDR2 YYEEEE. V shed 3 bases, J shed 2 bases, and the junction held 4 bases outside the gene matches. CDR3 sequence reads: CASSYSGNTYEQYF. The CDR3 region has the DNA TGTGCCAGCAGCTATAGCGGGAACACCTACGAGCAGTACTTC.

The rearrangement joins TRBV27 to TRBJ2-2, with 7 positions matching TRBD2. CDR1 MNHEY and CDR2 SMNVEV come from the germline V gene (reference sequence). This CDR3 is 17 amino acids long. Unmatched junction bases numbered 10, after V lost 6 bases and J lost 0 bases. CDR3 residues: CASRKLANLANTGELFF. CDR3 DNA sequence: TGTGCCAGCAGGAAACTAGCGAACCTCGCGAACACCGGGGAGCTGTTTTTT.

The chain has TRBV27 and TRBJ2-1; the D gene is possibly TRBD1 (6 bases). CDR3 length equals 16 residues. V shed 5 bases and J shed 7 bases, with 21 bases lying between them. Germline V CDR1 and CDR2: MNHEY, SMNVEV (reference sequence). In DNA, the CDR3 is TGTGCCAGCAGTCCCTCACAGGGTGAGCTGGGGAATGAGCAGTTCTTC. It specifies CASSPSQGELGNEQFF.

This clone occurred many times. This rearrangement joins TRBV6-1 to TRBJ1-1, with unresolved D. CDR1 is MNHNS, CDR2 SASEGT, per germline. The V gene lost 4 bases and the J gene lost 0 bases, with 9 bases spanning the gap. The CDR3 has 14 amino acids. This CDR3 is CASSGFDLNTEAFF. The CDR3, as DNA: TGTGCCAGCAGTGGATTCGACCTGAACACTGAAGCTTTCTTT.

Only a few counts were recorded for this clone. V is TRBV7-2 and J is TRBJ1-1; possible D gene TRBD1, 5 bases. Between the trimmed V and J ends, which lost 5 bases and 1 base, there was a span of 23 bases. The CDR3 contains 18 residues. Germline V lookup: CDR1 SGHTA, CDR2 FQGNSA. In nucleotides, the CDR3 is TGTGCCAGCAGCGTCAAACGGGGGGTCGGGTTCCAGAACACTGAAGCTTTCTTT. This sequence encodes CASSVKRGVGFQNTEAFF.

This chain connects TRBV10-3 to TRBJ1-1; D unclear. Germline CDR1 ENHRY, CDR2 SYGVKD. CDR3 length equals 13 residues. The V end was cut by 3 bases, the J end by 5 bases, with 10 bases between. CDR3 loop: CAISEMVRTEAFF. CDR3 bases: TGTGCCATCAGTGAAATGGTACGAACTGAAGCTTTCTTT.

V usage is TRBV7-9 and J usage is TRBJ2-7; no reliable D call. The V end was cut by 2 bases, the J end by 7 bases, with 15 bases between. Per the germline V gene, CDR1 is SEHNR and CDR2 is FQNEAQ (reference sequence). CDR3 length: 14 amino acids. CDR3 nucleotide sequence: TGTGCCAGCAGCTTAAGTGGGTCCCGTAATGAGCAGTACTTC. Translating it yields CASSLSGSRNEQYF.

The gene calls are TRBV7-9 and TRBJ1-1; a possible D gene is TRBD1 (5 bases). Trimming stripped 5 bases from V and 2 bases from J, with 9 bases between. The CDR3 loop spans 13 amino acids. CDR1 and CDR2 from the germline V gene are SEHNR and FQNEAQ (reference sequence). The CDR3 nucleotides read TGTGCCAGCAGCCACGGGGACAACACTGAAGCTTTCTTT. It translates to CASSHGDNTEAFF.

The chain couples TRBV7-9 to TRBJ2-1; 9 bases fit TRBD2. This CDR3 spans 16 amino acids. The V gene end was trimmed by 5 bases and the J gene end by 2 bases; junction bases not matched to a gene: 7. Germline-derived CDR1 and CDR2 are SEHNR and FQNEAQ (reference sequence). CDR3 sequence: CASSPRLAVTYNEQFF. As DNA, the CDR3 is TGTGCCAGCAGCCCGAGACTAGCGGTGACCTACAATGAGCAGTTCTTC.

The CDR3 DNA sequence: TGTGCCAGCAGCCTCCAGCAGGGGGGGACGGGGTACGAGCAGTACTTC. Translated, it gives CASSLQQGGTGYEQYF. This sequence joins TRBV11-2 and TRBJ2-7; the D call may be TRBD1 or TRBD2 (7 bases each). The CDR3 has 16 amino acids. Germline CDR1 and CDR2: SGHAT and FQNNGV. V gave up 5 bases and J gave up 4 bases, with 21 bases separating them.

This chain joins TRBV6-4 and TRBJ2-5, with 8 bases that match TRBD2. CDR3 size: 15 residues. With 7 bases clipped from V and 4 bases from J, the junction kept 11 bases outside the gene matches. Germline V lookup: CDR1 MRHNA, CDR2 SNTAGT. The CDR3 reads CASISLGLGGETQYF. CDR3 coding DNA: TGTGCCAGCATTTCCTTGGGACTAGGGGGAGAGACCCAGTACTTC.

This clone was recorded once. The chain joins TRBV18 to TRBJ2-4; D gene ambiguous. Germline CDR1 reads KGHSH; CDR2 reads LQKENI. The V and J ends lost 1 base and 3 bases respectively, with 7 bases between them. The CDR3 has 14 residues. The CDR3 spells CASSPQGIKNIQYF. The CDR3, as DNA: TGTGCCAGCTCACCACAGGGAATCAAAAACATTCAGTACTTC. Combining the CDR3 with reference TRBV18 and TRBJ2-4 gives the whole variable domain NAGVMQNPRHLVRRRGQEARLRCSPMKGHSHVYWYRQLPEEGLKFMVYLQKENIIDESGMPKERFSAEFPKEGPSILRIQQVVRGDSAAYFCASSPQGIKNIQYFGAGTRLSVL.

The chain joins TRBV25-1 to TRBJ2-1; the D is unclear. The CDR3 consists of 11 residues. Germline CDR1 is MGHDK and CDR2 is SYGVNS. CDR3 in DNA: TGTGTGTCTAACTCCTACAATGAGCAGTTCTTC. Translated, it gives CVSNSYNEQFF.

The chain is built from TRBV29-1 and TRBJ1-4, with D possibly TRBD1 on 6 matching bases. This CDR3 has 11 amino acids. Germline V gene lookup returns CDR1 SQVTM and CDR2 ANQGSEA. The V and J ends lost 3 bases and 15 bases respectively, with 14 bases between them. In nucleotides, the CDR3 is TGCAGCGTTGATCGTCAGGGGACTATGTTTTTT. This sequence encodes CSVDRQGTMFF. Full variable domain (outside the CDR3, taken from reference TRBV29-1 and TRBJ1-4): SAVISQKPSRDICQRGTSLTIQCQVDSQVTMMFWYRQQPGQSLTLIATANQGSEATYESGFVIDKFPISRPNLTFSTLTVSNMSPEDSSIYLCSVDRQGTMFFGSGTQLSVL.

In DNA, the CDR3 is TGTGCCAGCAGTACAGCTACTAGCACAGATACGCAGTATTTT. Translation: CASSTATSTDTQYF. V usage is TRBV6-6 and J usage is TRBJ2-3, with D hard to call. The CDR3 sequence is 14 residues long. Germline V gene data show CDR1 as MNHNY and CDR2 as SVGAGI (reference sequence). V lost 5 bases and J 0 bases, leaving 9 bases between the germline ends.

This sequence joins TRBV5-1 and TRBJ1-4; 9 positions match TRBD1. Germline-derived CDR1 and CDR2 are SGHRS and YFSETQ. The CDR3 loop spans 12 amino acids. Trimming removed 7 bases from V and 8 bases from J; junction bases left unmatched: 3. The CDR3 coding sequence is TGCGCCAGCCTGGGACAGGGAGAAAAACTGTTTTTT. Translating gives CASLGQGEKLFF.

A few counts support this clone. The V call is TRBV7-2, the J call TRBJ2-7; 9 nucleotides match TRBD1. The J segment lost 3 bases and the V segment lost 1 base, leaving 7 bases of the junction unmatched. The CDR3 has 16 residues. Germline V gene data show CDR1 as SGHTA and CDR2 as FQGNSA. This chain's CDR3 is CASSLGIGQGYYEQYF. The DNA for the CDR3 is TGTGCCAGCAGCTTAGGGATTGGACAGGGGTACTACGAGCAGTACTTC.

This clone was counted between two and nine times. The rearrangement links TRBV7-9 to TRBJ2-7; TRBD1 aligns across 9 bases. CDR1 SEHNR and CDR2 FQNEAQ come from the germline V gene (reference sequence). J was trimmed by 6 bases and V by 3 bases; bases with no gene match: 12. CDR3 length: 16 amino acids. The CDR3 DNA follows: TGTGCCAGCAGCTTTGGCTCCGGGACAGGGTTGTCCGAGCAGTACTTC. The encoded protein is CASSFGSGTGLSEQYF.